This TCR beta chain stems from a study of identical twins. Study-wide points: Fewer insertions marked abundant cord blood beta clonotypes; young adult naive trended weakly, memory not at all.

The CDR3 consists of 15 residues. V lost 4 bases, J lost 5 bases, and 4 bases stayed unmatched. The authors used template switching to add a universal primer site and gave cDNA unique molecular identifiers. TCRdb independently ran MiXCR on the 5' RACE reads; one entry per CDR3 protein. The sample carries around 450,000 distinct CDR3 sequences, about 14% recorded once. This clonotype was picked up a small number of times. The target antigen is unknown. These data are also associated with another study on yellow fever vaccine responses in identical twins.

The genes are TRBV12-3 or TRBV12-4 and TRBJ1-5, with 11 bases lining up with TRBD1. The specimen sequenced was CD4+ T cells sorted from blood. The TCR originated in a young woman in good health. CDR3 DNA: TGTGCCAGCAGTTCGGGACAGGGGGATCATCAGCCCCAGCATTTT. Its protein product is CASSSGQGDHQPQHF.